This T cell receptor (beta chain) was sequenced in a study of PD-1 blockade in classical Hodgkin lymphoma. Study conclusions and caveats: Newly diagnosed patients were reported to start with lower TCR diversity than healthy donors. Partial responders and progressors had significantly lower baseline TCR diversity. Researchers reported that CD4+ TCR diversity, though not CD8+, rose significantly by C4D1.

The CDR3 covers 13 residues. Trimming cost V 2 bases and J 3 bases, with 8 bases left between them. In germline, CDR1 is ENHRY, CDR2 SYGVKD. Each patient experienced a relapse that followed autologous stem cell transplantation, and brentuximab vedotin exposure varied. The protocol was immunoSEQ multiplex PCR, while the TCRdb copy is restricted to in-frame clones and leaves out a portion. The sample has some 93,000 clones, 85% to 90% seen once. Details on this clone: Its antigen is undetermined.

This rearrangement joins TRBV10-3 to TRBJ2-7; D unresolved. This clonotype originated in a human donor with classical Hodgkin lymphoma. Specimen: peripheral blood mononuclear cells (PBMCs), collected before the second cycle of nivolumab. The CDR3 nucleotides read TGTGCCATCAGTGAGAAGGCTGGCTACGAGCAGTACTTC. Translated, it gives CAISEKAGYEQYF.